The subject of this entry is one T cell receptor (beta chain). Per the authors' pipeline: Quantification of nucleated cells was approximated via reference gene primer amplification. Assay: immunoSEQ multiplex PCR; the TCRdb copy retains only in-frame clones and omits some. V, J and clone size are those of that table, while D and trimming were read from the DNA. Found here are about 200,000 clones, roughly 84% of them singletons; the top ten hold roughly 18%. The data originate from a study of blood T cell repertoires in COVID-19. Study-level background: Sites across the United States, Italy and Spain contributed samples from acute and convalescent COVID-19. PBMCs, B-cell-depleted T cells, or T cells provided the cDNA or gDNA that made up the material.

The germline gives CDR1 LGHNA, CDR2 YSLEER. This CDR3 is 14 amino acids long. Trimming shortened V by 1 base and J by 6 bases, and 9 bases separated the two germline ends. Input material: peripheral blood. The receptor comes from a person aged 70 to 85 with COVID-19, enrolled during active disease. This sequence joins TRBV4-3 and TRBJ2-2; a possible D gene is TRBD2 (6 bases). The chain's CDR3 is CASSQAWEAGELFF. The CDR3 DNA follows: TGCGCCAGCAGCCAAGCTTGGGAGGCCGGGGAGCTGTTTTTT.